Presented here are 10 T cell receptor beta chains from one specimen sequenced in a study of identical twins. TCRdb analysed the 5' RACE reads with MiXCR anew, one entry per CDR3 protein. The table has hundreds of thousands of distinct CDR3 sequences, under 10% seen once; the top ten hold around 2.1%. These data were also filed under a second study, of yellow fever vaccine responses in identical twins.

The specimen sequenced was memory (CD45RO+) T cells sorted from blood. These TCRs come from a woman between 18 and 29 years old in good health.

This clonotype came up a few times. This rearrangement joins TRBV10-3 to TRBJ2-5; 10 positions agree with TRBD2. V trimming: 2 bases; J trimming: 4 bases; junction bases outside the gene matches: 13. The CDR3 has 18 amino acids. Per the germline V gene, CDR1 is ENHRY and CDR2 is SYGVKD. The CDR3 nucleotides read TGTGCCATCAGTGAGCGGGGACAAGCGGGGGGGCCTGGAGAGACCCAGTACTTC. Amino acid sequence: CAISERGQAGGPGETQYF.

In this sample, this clonotype turned up many times. The chain couples TRBV10-3 to TRBJ2-2; 9 nucleotides match TRBD1. Per germline, CDR1 ENHRY and CDR2 SYGVKD. The V segment lost 6 bases and the J segment 4 bases; nucleotides outside the gene matches: 6. The length of the CDR3 is 15 residues. The CDR3 DNA reads as TGTGCCATCAGCGGGGACAGGGATGGCACCGGGGAGCTGTTTTTT. Translated, it gives CAISGDRDGTGELFF.

The rearrangement joins TRBV14 to TRBJ2-2, with 8 bases matching TRBD2. V shed 4 bases, J shed 6 bases, and the junction held 7 bases outside the gene matches. Germline CDR1 reads SGHDN; CDR2 reads FVKESK. The CDR3 totals 15 residues. For the CDR3, the DNA is TGTGCCAGCAGCCCCCAGACGGGGGGGCCCGGGGAGCTGTTTTTT. As protein: CASSPQTGGPGELFF.

This clonotype was seen ten or more times. The chain joins TRBV20-1 to TRBJ2-3, with TRBD1 matching over 7 bases. The germline V gene encodes CDR1 DFQATT and CDR2 SNEGSKA (reference sequence). This CDR3 has 13 residues. J gave up 6 bases and V 4 bases, and 7 bases lay outside the gene matches. The DNA of the CDR3 is TGCAGTGCTATCGACCCAGGGGGTGATACGCAGTATTTT. Its protein product is CSAIDPGGDTQYF.

This clonotype was picked up many times. The chain recombines TRBV20-1 with TRBJ2-3; 8 nucleotides line up with TRBD1. Germline loops: CDR1 DFQATT, CDR2 SNEGSKA (reference sequence). J gave up 1 base and V 6 bases, and 6 bases lay outside the gene matches. The CDR3 sequence is 14 residues long. The DNA for the CDR3 is TGCAGTGCCGAAAAGGACAGGGGCACAGATACGCAGTATTTT. Its translation is CSAEKDRGTDTQYF.

This clonotype was observed many times. The rearrangement links TRBV12-3 or TRBV12-4 to TRBJ2-1; 8 bases fit TRBD1. CDR3 size: 12 residues. The V gene end was trimmed by 5 bases and the J gene end by 14 bases; junction bases not matched to a gene: 8. This CDR3 is CASSPTDRDKFF. The CDR3 DNA sequence: TGTGCCAGCAGTCCTACGGACAGGGATAAGTTCTTC.

This clonotype occurred many times. The rearrangement links TRBV5-5 to TRBJ1-1; D not certain. Germline-derived CDR1 and CDR2 are SGHKS and YYEKEE (reference sequence). V was pared by 0 bases and J by 2 bases, with 11 bases between. This CDR3 has 15 amino acids. The CDR3 loop is CASSLGLQTNTEAFF. The DNA of the CDR3 is TGTGCCAGCAGCTTGGGGTTACAGACAAACACTGAAGCTTTCTTT.

This clonotype was observed a few times. J is TRBJ1-3 and V is TRBV9, with no clear D. The germline gives CDR1 SGDLS, CDR2 YYNGEE. Between the trimmed V and J ends, which lost 0 bases and 1 base, there was a span of 5 bases. This CDR3 is 14 amino acids long. The CDR3 is CASSVVGSGNTIYF. In DNA form, the CDR3 reads TGTGCCAGCAGCGTAGTCGGGTCTGGAAACACCATATATTTT.

The sample holds a few counts of this clonotype. Sequence at one end of the junction differs from germline and may be a read error. The rearrangement links TRBV6-1 to TRBJ2-7; D might be TRBD1 or TRBD2, each matching 5 bases. This CDR3 region has 17 residues. CDR1 and CDR2 (germline): MNHNS, SASEGT. CDR3 amino acids: CVSSSPGGRKSSYEQYF. Here the CDR3 DNA reads TGTGTCAGCAGTAGCCCTGGGGGACGGAAGAGCTCCTACGAGCAGTACTTC.

This clonotype was counted ten times or more. The chain joins TRBV5-1 to TRBJ2-7, with 8 nucleotides matching TRBD1. Trimming took 7 bases from V and 5 from J; bases not matched to a gene: 11. The CDR3 spans 14 residues. CDR1 SGHRS and CDR2 YFSETQ come from the germline V gene. The CDR3 spells CASGRDRGDNEQYF. DNA for the CDR3: TGCGCCAGCGGCCGCGACAGGGGAGATAACGAGCAGTACTTC.